This is a list of T cell receptor beta chains from one sample in a study of T cell responses to AZD1222 COVID-19 vaccine. Profiled with immunoSEQ multiplex PCR; TCRdb holds only in-frame clones, not every one. Counted here are about 85,000 clones, roughly 88% occurring once; the ten biggest clones make up roughly 15%. The specimen was peripheral blood, collected on day 0 of AZD1222 vaccination. Source of these receptors: an adult in good health. Each CDR3 is given with its conserved first and last residue. Each record gives: V gene, CDR3 length, D gene, CDR3 protein. A D gene is named only where the DNA matches it firmly.

TRBV5-1 | 15 | TRBD2 | CASSLVLAGRETQYF
TRBV18 | 16 | . | CASSPPSKGWGAEAFF
TRBV25-1 | 15 | TRBD1 | CASSAKQGGGSEAFF
TRBV6-1 | 15 | . | CASSESGRGNYEQYF
TRBV11-2 | 14 | . | CASSLGQGNEKLFF
TRBV24-1 | 16 | . | CATSDTLRGPTDTQYF
TRBV5-1 | 15 | . | CASSLDRAVTDTQYF
TRBV6-5 | 15 | . | CASSYNSRAGQPQHF
TRBV4-1 | 18 | TRBD1 | CASSPADRQGATGNTIYF
TRBV7-8 | 13 | TRBD1 | CASSGDRGGEQYF